This entry features one T cell receptor (beta chain) sequence. What it recognizes is unknown. The PCR made use of 60 Vbeta and 13 Jbeta primers. The data were produced by immunoSEQ multiplex PCR, yet TCRdb's version contains in-frame clones alone and is incomplete. The sample includes under 150,000 clones, around four fifths of them seen just once. These data originate in a study of cytomegalovirus exposure and HLA in healthy donors. The study's findings and limits: Among the CMV-associated chains, a few were confirmed in vitro as specific for CMV antigens.

Trimming shortened V by 3 bases and J by 2 bases, and 11 bases separated the two germline ends. CDR1 LGHNA and CDR2 YSLEER come from the germline V gene. This CDR3 is built from 15 residues. This chain joins TRBV4-3 and TRBJ2-1; possible D gene TRBD2, 6 bases. The clonotype comes from a male donor in good health and CMV-seropositive. The sample taken for sequencing was PBMCs. The CDR3 nucleotides read TGCGCCAGCAGCCACATCGGGACTGCCTACAATGAGCAGTTCTTC. Amino acid sequence: CASSHIGTAYNEQFF.